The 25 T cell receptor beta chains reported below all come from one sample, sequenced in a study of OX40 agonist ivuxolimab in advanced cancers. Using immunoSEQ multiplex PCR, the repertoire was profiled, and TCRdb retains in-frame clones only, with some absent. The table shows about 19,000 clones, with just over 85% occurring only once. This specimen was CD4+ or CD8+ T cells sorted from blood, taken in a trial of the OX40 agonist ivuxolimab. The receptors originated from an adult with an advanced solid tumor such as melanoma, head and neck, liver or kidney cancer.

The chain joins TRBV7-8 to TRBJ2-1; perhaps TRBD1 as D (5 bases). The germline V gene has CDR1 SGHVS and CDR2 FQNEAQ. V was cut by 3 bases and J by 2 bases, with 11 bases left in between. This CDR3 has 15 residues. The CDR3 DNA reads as TGTGCCAGCAGCTTTCGAAGGGGCCCCTACAATGAGCAGTTCTTC. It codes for CASSFRRGPYNEQFF.

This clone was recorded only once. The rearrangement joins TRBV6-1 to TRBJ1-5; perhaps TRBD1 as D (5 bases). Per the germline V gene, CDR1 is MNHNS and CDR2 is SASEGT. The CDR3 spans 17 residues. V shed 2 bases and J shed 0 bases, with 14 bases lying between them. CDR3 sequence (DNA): TGTGCCAGCAGTGAACAGGGATTTGGCTATAGCAATCAGCCCCAGCATTTT. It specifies CASSEQGFGYSNQPQHF.

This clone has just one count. The DNA for the CDR3 is TGTGCCAGTAGTATGTCCTCGGCAGAGAGCTCCTACGAGCAGTACTTC. It translates to CASSMSSAESSYEQYF. This chain links TRBV19 with TRBJ2-7; D not certain. The germline V and J ends were trimmed by 3 bases and 0 bases, with 15 bases remaining between them. Germline V lookup: CDR1 LNHDA, CDR2 SQIVND (reference sequence). The CDR3 sequence is 16 residues long.

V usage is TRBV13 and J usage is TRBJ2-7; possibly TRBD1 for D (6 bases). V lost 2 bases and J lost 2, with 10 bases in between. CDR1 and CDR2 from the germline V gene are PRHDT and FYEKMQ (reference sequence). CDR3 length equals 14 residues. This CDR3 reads CASSLRTVTYEQYF. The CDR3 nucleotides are TGTGCCAGCAGCTTAAGGACAGTAACCTACGAGCAGTACTTC.

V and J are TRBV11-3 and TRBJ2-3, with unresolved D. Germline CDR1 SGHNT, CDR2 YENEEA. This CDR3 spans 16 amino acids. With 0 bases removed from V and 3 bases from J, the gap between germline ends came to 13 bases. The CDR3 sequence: CASSLERGVRTDTQYF. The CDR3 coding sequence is TGTGCCAGCAGCTTAGAAAGAGGAGTCAGAACAGATACGCAGTATTTT.

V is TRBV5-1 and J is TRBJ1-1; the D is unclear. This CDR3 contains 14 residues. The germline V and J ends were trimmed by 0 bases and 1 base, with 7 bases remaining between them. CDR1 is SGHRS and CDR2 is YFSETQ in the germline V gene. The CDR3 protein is CASSLESKNTEAFF. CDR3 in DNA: TGCGCCAGCAGCTTGGAGTCAAAGAACACTGAAGCTTTCTTT.

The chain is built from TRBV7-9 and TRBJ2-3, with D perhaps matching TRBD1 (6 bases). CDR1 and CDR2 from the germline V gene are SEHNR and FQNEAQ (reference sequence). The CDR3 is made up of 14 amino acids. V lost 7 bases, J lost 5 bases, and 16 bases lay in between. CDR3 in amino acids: CASTTGTRGDTQYF. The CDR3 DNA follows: TGTGCCAGCACCACCGGGACAAGAGGAGATACGCAGTATTTT.

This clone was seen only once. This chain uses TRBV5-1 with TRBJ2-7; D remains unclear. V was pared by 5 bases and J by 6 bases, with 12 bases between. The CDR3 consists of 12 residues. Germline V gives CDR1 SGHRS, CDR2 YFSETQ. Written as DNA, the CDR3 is TGCGCCAGCAGTTTAGTATTTTCCGAGCAGTACTTC. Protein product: CASSLVFSEQYF.

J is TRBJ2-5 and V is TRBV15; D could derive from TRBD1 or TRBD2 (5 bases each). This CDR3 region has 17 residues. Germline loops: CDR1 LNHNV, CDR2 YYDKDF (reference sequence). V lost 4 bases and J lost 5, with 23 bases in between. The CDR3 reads CATSTTLRDGWGETQYF. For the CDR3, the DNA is TGTGCCACCAGCACCACCCTCAGGGACGGTTGGGGGGAGACCCAGTACTTC. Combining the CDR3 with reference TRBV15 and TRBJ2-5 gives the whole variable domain DAMVIQNPRYQVTQFGKPVTLSCSQTLNHNVMYWYQQKSSQAPKLLFHYYDKDFNNEADTPDNFQSRRPNTSFCFLDIRSPGLGDTAMYLCATSTTLRDGWGETQYFGPGTRLLVL.

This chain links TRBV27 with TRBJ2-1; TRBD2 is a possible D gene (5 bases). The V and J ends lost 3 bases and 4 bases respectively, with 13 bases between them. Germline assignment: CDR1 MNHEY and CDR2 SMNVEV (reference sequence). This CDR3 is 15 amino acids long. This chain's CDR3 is CASSFWKRGYNEQFF. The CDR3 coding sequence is TGTGCCAGCAGTTTCTGGAAACGGGGTTACAATGAGCAGTTCTTC.

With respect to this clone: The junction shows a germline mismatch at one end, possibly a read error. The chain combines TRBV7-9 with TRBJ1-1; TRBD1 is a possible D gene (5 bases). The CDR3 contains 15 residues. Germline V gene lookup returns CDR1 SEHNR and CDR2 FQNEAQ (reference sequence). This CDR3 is CAGSQAIGGSTEAFF. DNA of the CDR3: TGTGCCGGCAGTCAAGCTATCGGGGGAAGCACTGAAGCTTTCTTT. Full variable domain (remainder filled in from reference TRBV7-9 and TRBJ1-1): DTGVSQNPRHKITKRGQNVTFRCDPISEHNRLYWYRQTLGQGPEFLTYFQNEAQLEKSRLLSDRFSAERPKGSFSTLEIQRTEQGDSAMYLCAGSQAIGGSTEAFFGQGTRLTVV.

This CDR3 reads CASSLSSSGGGEQYF. The CDR3 DNA reads TGTGCCAGCAGCTTGTCGTCTAGCGGGGGTGGCGAGCAGTACTTC. The genes are TRBV5-8 and TRBJ2-7; 10 bases align to TRBD2. V lost 1 base, J lost 6 bases, and 7 bases stayed unmatched. The length of the CDR3 is 15 residues. CDR1 SGHTS and CDR2 YDEGEE come from the germline V gene.

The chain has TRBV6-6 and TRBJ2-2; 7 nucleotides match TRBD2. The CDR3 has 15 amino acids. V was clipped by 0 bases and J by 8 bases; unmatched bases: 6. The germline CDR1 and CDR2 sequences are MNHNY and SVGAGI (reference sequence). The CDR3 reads CASSYSTSREGELFF. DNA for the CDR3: TGTGCCAGCAGTTACTCGACTAGCCGGGAAGGGGAGCTGTTTTTT.

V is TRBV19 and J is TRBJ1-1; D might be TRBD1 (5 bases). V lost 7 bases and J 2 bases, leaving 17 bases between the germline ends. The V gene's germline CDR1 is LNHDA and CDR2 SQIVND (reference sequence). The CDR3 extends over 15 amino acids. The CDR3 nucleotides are TGTGCCAGTACCGAGGTAGGGGCCGCAAACACTGAAGCTTTCTTT. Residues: CASTEVGAANTEAFF.

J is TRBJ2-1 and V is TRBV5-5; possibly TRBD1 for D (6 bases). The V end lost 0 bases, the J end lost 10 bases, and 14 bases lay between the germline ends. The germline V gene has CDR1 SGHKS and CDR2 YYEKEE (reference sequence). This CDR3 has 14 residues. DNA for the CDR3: TGTGCCAGCAGCTTGGCAACCAGGGGTGGGGAGCAGTTCTTC. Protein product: CASSLATRGGEQFF.

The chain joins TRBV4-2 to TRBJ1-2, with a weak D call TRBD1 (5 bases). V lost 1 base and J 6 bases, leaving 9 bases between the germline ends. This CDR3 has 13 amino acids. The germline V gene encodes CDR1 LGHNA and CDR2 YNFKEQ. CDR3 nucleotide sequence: TGTGCCAGCAGCCAAGTAAAGACAGATGGCTACACCTTC. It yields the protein CASSQVKTDGYTF.

The CDR3 DNA is TGCGCCAGCAGGACGGACAGGGGAAGTGGCTACACCTTC. Translation: CASRTDRGSGYTF. The genes are TRBV5-1 and TRBJ1-2; 9 bases agree with TRBD1. Germline lookup yields CDR1 SGHRS and CDR2 YFSETQ. V lost 5 bases, J lost 7 bases, and 6 bases stayed unmatched. The CDR3 totals 13 residues. Drawing the rest from reference TRBV5-1 and TRBJ1-2, the complete variable domain is KAGVTQTPRYLIKTRGQQVTLSCSPISGHRSVSWYQQTPGQGLQFLFEYFSETQRNKGNFPGRFSGRQFSNSRSEMNVSTLELGDSALYLCASRTDRGSGYTFGSGTRLTVV.

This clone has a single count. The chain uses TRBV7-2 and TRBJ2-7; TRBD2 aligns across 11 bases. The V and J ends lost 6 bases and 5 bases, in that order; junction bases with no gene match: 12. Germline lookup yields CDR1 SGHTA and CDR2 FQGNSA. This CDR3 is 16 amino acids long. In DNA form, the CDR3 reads TGTGCCAGCAGTTTTACGGGCGTAGCGGGAGGGCACGAGCAGTACTTC. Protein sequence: CASSFTGVAGGHEQYF.

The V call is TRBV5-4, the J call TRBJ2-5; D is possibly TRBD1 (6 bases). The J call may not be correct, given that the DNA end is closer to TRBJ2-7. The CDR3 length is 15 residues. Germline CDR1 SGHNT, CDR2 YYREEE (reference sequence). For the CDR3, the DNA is TGTGCCAGCAGCCTGGGGGCAGGAGTCCCCTACGAGCAGTACTTC. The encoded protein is CASSLGAGVPYEQYF.

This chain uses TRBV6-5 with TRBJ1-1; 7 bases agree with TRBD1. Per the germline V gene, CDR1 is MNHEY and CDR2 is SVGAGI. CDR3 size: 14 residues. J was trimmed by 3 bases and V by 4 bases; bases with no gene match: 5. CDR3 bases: TGTGCCAGCAGTTCCAGTACAGGGGACACTGAAGCTTTCTTT. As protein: CASSSSTGDTEAFF.

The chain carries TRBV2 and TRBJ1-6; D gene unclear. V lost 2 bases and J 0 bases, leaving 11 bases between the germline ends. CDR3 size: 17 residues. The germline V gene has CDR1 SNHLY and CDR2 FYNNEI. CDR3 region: CASSERAASSYNSPLHF. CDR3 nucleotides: TGTGCCAGCAGTGAAAGGGCGGCTAGCTCCTATAATTCACCCCTCCACTTT.

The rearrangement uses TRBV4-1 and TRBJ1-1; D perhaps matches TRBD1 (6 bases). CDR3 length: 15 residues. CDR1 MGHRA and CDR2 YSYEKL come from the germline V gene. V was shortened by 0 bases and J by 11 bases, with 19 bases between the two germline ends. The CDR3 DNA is TGCGCCAGCAGCCAAGAAGGGGGGGGACGGAATGAGGCTTTCTTT. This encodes CASSQEGGGRNEAFF.

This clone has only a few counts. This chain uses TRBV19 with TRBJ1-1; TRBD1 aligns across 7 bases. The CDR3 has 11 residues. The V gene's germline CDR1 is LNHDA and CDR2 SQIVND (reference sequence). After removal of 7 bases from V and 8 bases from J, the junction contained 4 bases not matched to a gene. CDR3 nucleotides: TGTGCCAGTACCAGGGGGGGCGAAGCTTTCTTT. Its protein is CASTRGGEAFF.

CDR3 nucleotides: TGTGCCAGCAGTTTCCAGGGTCCCTACGAGCAGTACTTC. Protein: CASSFQGPYEQYF. The genes are TRBV27 and TRBJ2-7; a weak D match, TRBD1 (5 bases). Trimming removed 3 bases at V and 2 bases at J, with 8 bases between. Per germline, CDR1 MNHEY and CDR2 SMNVEV (reference sequence). This CDR3 is 13 amino acids long.

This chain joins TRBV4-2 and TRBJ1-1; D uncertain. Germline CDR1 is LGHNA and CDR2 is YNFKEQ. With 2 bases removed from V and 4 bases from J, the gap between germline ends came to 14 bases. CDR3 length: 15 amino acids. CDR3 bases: TGTGCCAGCAGCCAACTCATCCCAGGAGTCACTGAAGCTTTCTTT. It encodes CASSQLIPGVTEAFF.